Shown below are 12 T cell receptor beta chains from a single sample sequenced in a study of shared clonotypes between healthy human individuals. TCRdb keeps only in-frame clones here, not all; method: immunoSEQ multiplex PCR. Of about 190,000 clones listed, around 63% are singletons. What was sequenced was memory CD4+ T cells sorted from blood. As for subset: CD45RA-negative fraction. The receptors stem from a young man in good health.

Only one count was recorded for this clone. This chain uses TRBV7-8 with TRBJ2-3; 12 bases line up with TRBD2. The V segment lost 6 bases and the J segment 4 bases; nucleotides outside the gene matches: 11. Germline V CDR1 and CDR2: SGHVS, FQNEAQ. CDR3 length: 17 amino acids. The CDR3 DNA reads TGTGCCAGCAGTTTTCAATCGACTAGCGGGAGCCCAGATACGCAGTATTTT. It specifies CASSFQSTSGSPDTQYF.

This clone has a handful of counts. The chain links TRBV10-3 to TRBJ1-4; 7 nucleotides agree with TRBD1. The trim removed 2 bases at V and 7 bases at J, leaving 4 bases unmatched. Per germline, CDR1 ENHRY and CDR2 SYGVKD. The CDR3 has 14 residues. CDR3 in DNA: TGTGCCATCAGTGAGCAGGGGGGTGGTGAAAAACTGTTTTTT. As protein: CAISEQGGGEKLFF.

V usage is TRBV5-1 and J usage is TRBJ1-3; D is unclear. Looked up from germline, CDR1 is SGHRS and CDR2 is YFSETQ. Trimming took off 0 bases at V and 1 base at J, with 11 bases between the two ends. The CDR3 is 16 amino acids. As DNA, the CDR3 is TGCGCCAGCAGCTTGGACAACAGCCTTTCTGGAAACACCATATATTTT. It translates to CASSLDNSLSGNTIYF. Together with reference TRBV5-1 and TRBJ1-3, the CDR3 gives the full variable domain: KAGVTQTPRYLIKTRGQQVTLSCSPISGHRSVSWYQQTPGQGLQFLFEYFSETQRNKGNFPGRFSGRQFSNSRSEMNVSTLELGDSALYLCASSLDNSLSGNTIYFGEGSWLTVV.

This rearrangement joins TRBV7-9 to TRBJ2-3, with 9 bases lining up with TRBD2. Trimming took 4 bases from V and 1 from J; bases not matched to a gene: 3. Germline V gene lookup returns CDR1 SEHNR and CDR2 FQNEAQ (reference sequence). This CDR3 has 15 residues. DNA for the CDR3: TGTGCCAGCAGCTACTTAGCGGGAGGCACAGATACGCAGTATTTT. It specifies CASSYLAGGTDTQYF.

The chain joins TRBV5-1 to TRBJ2-2, with 7 bases matching TRBD1. V lost 7 bases, J lost 2 bases, and 5 bases stayed unmatched. There are 14 residues in the CDR3. Germline CDR1 is SGHRS and CDR2 is YFSETQ. CDR3 DNA: TGCGCCAGCCGCACAGGGGCCAACACCGGGGAGCTGTTTTTT. This codes for CASRTGANTGELFF.

CDR3 residues: CASSPPSGGPPDTQYF. CDR3 in DNA: TGTGCCAGCTCACCGCCTAGCGGGGGGCCCCCAGATACGCAGTATTTT. The chain uses TRBV18 and TRBJ2-3, with 11 bases lining up with TRBD2. The germline CDR1 and CDR2 sequences are KGHSH and LQKENI. The CDR3 loop spans 16 amino acids. The V segment lost 3 bases and the J segment 4 bases; nucleotides outside the gene matches: 6.

The gene calls are TRBV28 and TRBJ2-5; the match to TRBD2 covers 12 bases. The CDR3 has 15 residues. Germline loops: CDR1 MDHEN, CDR2 SYDVKM. The J segment lost 5 bases and the V segment lost 5 bases, leaving 6 bases of the junction unmatched. CDR3: CASSLGLAGIETQYF. The DNA of the CDR3 is TGTGCCAGCAGTCTCGGACTAGCGGGAATCGAGACCCAGTACTTC.

The CDR3: CASSERRGFGYEQYF. CDR3 bases: TGTGCCAGCAGTGAAAGGAGGGGATTTGGCTACGAGCAGTACTTC. The rearrangement uses TRBV6-1 and TRBJ2-7; a possible D gene is TRBD2 (6 bases). The CDR3 has 15 residues. Per germline, CDR1 MNHNS and CDR2 SASEGT. Trimming stripped 2 bases from V and 3 bases from J, with 14 bases between.

This clone has more than one count but fewer than ten. V and J are TRBV29-1 and TRBJ2-7; TRBD2 agrees at 7 bases. Germline CDR1 is SQVTM and CDR2 is ANQGSEA. V dropped 3 bases and J dropped 6; count of bases not matched to a gene: 11. The CDR3 is made up of 14 amino acids. This CDR3 reads CSVDPGGGALEQYF. CDR3 nucleotide sequence: TGCAGCGTTGATCCTGGGGGAGGGGCCCTCGAGCAGTACTTC.

The chain uses TRBV15 and TRBJ2-4; no clear D gene. Germline V gene lookup returns CDR1 LNHNV and CDR2 YYDKDF (reference sequence). The CDR3 spans 13 residues. V dropped 0 bases and J dropped 8 bases, with 8 bases sitting between them. The CDR3 nucleotides are TGTGCCACCAGCAGAGAATTGTGGTACATTCAGTACTTC. Translated: CATSRELWYIQYF.

This chain connects TRBV7-2 to TRBJ2-1; TRBD1 or TRBD2 may be the D gene (5 bases each). The CDR3 totals 16 residues. V was trimmed by 4 bases and J by 8 bases, leaving 21 bases between them. Germline V gene lookup returns CDR1 SGHTA and CDR2 FQGNSA. In DNA, the CDR3 is TGTGCCAGCAGCTCCCCTAAGAAAAGAGGGGTCGATGAGCAGTTCTTC. It encodes CASSSPKKRGVDEQFF.

This chain's CDR3 is CASSFISGQPQHF. DNA for the CDR3: TGTGCCAGCAGTTTTATATCGGGTCAGCCCCAGCATTTT. The gene calls are TRBV27 and TRBJ1-5; D gene uncertain. The germline V gene encodes CDR1 MNHEY and CDR2 SMNVEV (reference sequence). The CDR3 contains 13 residues. The germline V and J ends were trimmed by 3 bases and 6 bases, with 9 bases remaining between them.